This T cell receptor beta chain was sequenced for a study of OX40 agonist ivuxolimab in advanced cancers. About the research overall: Cohort: roughly 80% men, mean age approximately 66, aged about 20 to 90. Broader study findings: Expanded clones were, on average, more numerous among CD8+ T cells than CD4+.

Produced via immunoSEQ multiplex PCR; TCRdb's table is partial and in-frame only. The data hold around 68,000 clones, with around 90% observed a single time. Regarding this clone: The antigen remains unidentified.

The sample was CD4+ or CD8+ T cells sorted from blood, taken in a trial of the OX40 agonist ivuxolimab. The sequence came from an adult with an advanced solid tumor such as melanoma, head and neck, liver or kidney cancer.

DNA for the CDR3: TGTGCCAGCAGCTTAAGGGCAGGGGGCCGGGGCACAGATACGCAGTATTTT. Translation gives CASSLRAGGRGTDTQYF. The chain couples TRBV7-9 to TRBJ2-3, with TRBD1 identical over 8 bases. The junction had 8 bases not matched to a gene; V was cut back by 2 bases and J by 1 base. The CDR3 loop spans 17 amino acids. Germline V gene sequence: CDR1 SEHNR, CDR2 FQNEAQ (reference sequence).